Below, 18 T cell receptor beta chains from the same sample are listed, as sequenced in a study of blood T cells in healthy people across ages. Through a sample-barcoded 5' primer and a J-beta primer mix, a second PCR was run for roughly 6 to 11 cycles. MiXCR was run by TCRdb on the 5' RACE reads, yielding one entry per CDR3 protein. The sample contains about 620,000 distinct CDR3 sequences, over 40% of which appear only once. The sequenced material came from blood. These receptor sequences come from an elderly woman in good health.

As regards this clonotype: A read error may explain this, as a much larger clone is one base away. The J gene is TRBJ2-1, the V gene TRBV3-1, with D possibly TRBD1 on 5 matching bases. Germline values: CDR1 LGHDT, CDR2 YNNKEL (reference sequence). The CDR3 sequence is 14 residues long. The CDR3 nucleotides are TGTGCCAGCAGCCATCCCCTGGGGCTTAATGAGCGGTTCTTC. Amino acid sequence: CASSHPLGLNERFF.

This clonotype was recorded at least ten times. The chain uses TRBV15 and TRBJ2-1; TRBD2 aligns across 11 bases. This CDR3 has 14 amino acids. V shed 8 bases and J 3 bases; nucleotides not matched to a gene: 3. Germline V gene lookup returns CDR1 LNHNV and CDR2 YYDKDF (reference sequence). CDR3 nucleotides: TGTGCCACCGCTAGCGGGGGGCACTACAATGAGCAGTTCTTC. It encodes CATASGGHYNEQFF. Looking up the rest from reference TRBV15 and TRBJ2-1 gives the full variable domain: DAMVIQNPRYQVTQFGKPVTLSCSQTLNHNVMYWYQQKSSQAPKLLFHYYDKDFNNEADTPDNFQSRRPNTSFCFLDIRSPGLGDTAMYLCATASGGHYNEQFFGPGTRLTVL.

V and J are TRBV6-6 and TRBJ2-1; TRBD1 or TRBD2 may be the D gene (7 bases each). The CDR3 extends over 17 amino acids. The germline V gene encodes CDR1 MNHNY and CDR2 SVGAGI (reference sequence). V lost 4 bases to trimming and J lost 2 bases, with 18 bases between them. CDR3 coding DNA: TGTGCCAGCAGTTCCACAGGGGCGGGGGCGCCCTACAATGAGCAGTTCTTC. Translated: CASSSTGAGAPYNEQFF.

The V gene is TRBV7-2, the J gene TRBJ2-1; D may be TRBD2 (5 bases). Trimming removed 2 bases at V and 10 bases at J, with 24 bases between. This CDR3 contains 17 residues. From germline, CDR1 is SGHTA and CDR2 FQGNSA. CDR3: CASSLWALRTQPLEQFF. The CDR3 DNA reads TGTGCCAGCAGCTTATGGGCTCTGCGGACTCAGCCGTTGGAGCAGTTCTTC.

Turning to this clonotype: Just one base apart from a much larger clone, this may be a read error. The chain has TRBV5-1 and TRBJ2-1, with D perhaps being TRBD1 or TRBD2 (5 bases each). CDR3 length: 14 residues. Between the trimmed V and J ends, which lost 2 bases and 9 bases, there was a span of 15 bases. Germline assignment: CDR1 SGHRS and CDR2 YFSETQ. The CDR3, as DNA: TGCGCCAGCAGCTTCGGACGGGGCCCCGGTGAGCAGTTCTTC. It yields the protein CASSFGRGPGEQFF.

The J gene is TRBJ1-5, the V gene TRBV7-2; TRBD1 aligns across 7 bases. The CDR3 is 17 amino acids. With 4 bases clipped from V and 1 base from J, the junction kept 10 bases outside the gene matches. Germline loops: CDR1 SGHTA, CDR2 FQGNSA. The CDR3 sequence is CASSYPRDSISNQPQHF. The CDR3 DNA follows: TGTGCCAGCAGCTACCCCCGGGACAGCATAAGCAATCAGCCCCAGCATTTT.

The rearrangement links TRBV5-1 to TRBJ2-7; D is perhaps TRBD2 (5 bases). Looked up from germline, CDR1 is SGHRS and CDR2 is YFSETQ. The CDR3 has 14 amino acids. Deletions cut 1 base from V and 6 bases from J, with 14 bases between. The CDR3 sequence is CASSLLPSSSEQYF. CDR3 DNA sequence: TGCGCCAGCAGCTTGTTGCCTAGCTCTAGCGAGCAGTACTTC.

This chain links TRBV7-9 with TRBJ2-1, with 10 bases matching TRBD2. The CDR3 loop spans 16 amino acids. Unmatched junction bases numbered 8, after V lost 3 bases and J lost 6 bases. The germline CDR1 and CDR2 sequences are SEHNR and FQNEAQ (reference sequence). As DNA, the CDR3 is TGTGCCAGCAGCTTGTCGCTAGCGGGAGCATCCAATGAGCAGTTCTTC. Encoded protein: CASSLSLAGASNEQFF.

This clonotype was seen a single time. A much larger clone lies a single base off, so this may be a read error. V is TRBV20-1 and J is TRBJ1-1; D is unclear. CDR1 DFQATT and CDR2 SNEGSKA come from the germline V gene (reference sequence). The CDR3 length is 14 residues. The CDR3 loop reads CSLREGYEHAEAFF. The CDR3 nucleotides read TGCAGCTTGAGGGAAGGTTACGAGCACGCTGAAGCTTTCTTT.

The chain has TRBV25-1 and TRBJ2-2, with unresolved D. This CDR3 is built from 14 residues. The V end was cut by 1 base, the J end by 1 base, with 4 bases between. The germline V gene has CDR1 MGHDK and CDR2 SYGVNS. Here the CDR3 reads CASSEFRNTGELFF. The CDR3 DNA follows: TGTGCCAGCAGTGAATTTCGGAACACCGGGGAGCTGTTTTTT.

This rearrangement joins TRBV28 to TRBJ2-5; D possibly corresponds to TRBD2 (7 bases). The J call may be in error: the DNA end matches TRBJ2-4 better. CDR1 is MDHEN and CDR2 is SYDVKM in the germline V gene. The CDR3 length is 15 residues. The CDR3 sequence: CASSRGRDAKNIQYF. CDR3 sequence (DNA): TGTGCCAGCAGTAGGGGGAGGGATGCCAAAAACATTCAGTACTTC.

A few counts support this clonotype. The rearrangement links TRBV12-3 or TRBV12-4 to TRBJ1-4; D is ambiguous. The ends were cut back, 2 bases at V and 6 bases at J, with 13 bases in the middle. CDR3 length: 15 amino acids. CDR3 residues: CASSLLRSRDEKLFF. DNA for the CDR3: TGTGCCAGCAGTTTACTGAGGAGTCGGGATGAAAAACTGTTTTTT.

This clonotype has just one count. As DNA, the CDR3 is TGCAGTGCTGCAGGAATATATGGCTACACCTTC. As protein: CSAAGIYGYTF. The chain recombines TRBV20-1 with TRBJ1-2; D ambiguous. Germline V CDR1 and CDR2: DFQATT, SNEGSKA (reference sequence). V was clipped by 5 bases and J by 5 bases, with 9 bases between them. This CDR3 contains 11 residues.

The chain uses TRBV30 and TRBJ2-3; TRBD2 agrees at 9 bases. The CDR3 loop spans 14 amino acids. With 5 bases clipped from V and 3 bases from J, the junction kept 6 bases outside the gene matches. Per the germline V gene, CDR1 is GTSNPN and CDR2 is SVGIG (reference sequence). The CDR3 DNA reads as TGTGCCTGGGGTCTGGCGGGAGGGACAGATACGCAGTATTTT. It yields the protein CAWGLAGGTDTQYF.

V gene TRBV3-1 combines with J gene TRBJ2-1, with TRBD1 identical over 11 bases. CDR1 is LGHDT, CDR2 YNNKEL, per germline (reference sequence). This CDR3 has 15 residues. V was clipped by 1 base and J by 10 bases; unmatched bases: 6. CDR3 DNA sequence: TGTGCCAGCAGCCAAGGGGACAGGGGGTTCAAGGAGCAGTTCTTC. Translation gives CASSQGDRGFKEQFF.

Remarks on this clonotype: A read error may be the cause here, since a much bigger clone is one base away. The chain combines TRBV27 with TRBJ1-2; D gene ambiguous. Germline lookup yields CDR1 MNHEY and CDR2 SMNVEV (reference sequence). The CDR3 loop spans 13 amino acids. CDR3 region: CVSSPEGNYGYTF. CDR3 nucleotide sequence: TGTGTCAGCAGTCCGGAGGGTAACTATGGCTACACCTTC.

J is TRBJ2-5 and V is TRBV5-1; 9 nucleotides agree with TRBD2. Losses at the gene ends were 0 bases for V and 11 bases for J; bases not matched to a gene: 11. The germline gives CDR1 SGHRS, CDR2 YFSETQ. The CDR3 covers 15 residues. In DNA form, the CDR3 reads TGCGCCAGCAGCTTGGAAGCGGGAGGATACAGTGAGCAGTACTTC. Protein product: CASSLEAGGYSEQYF.

Remarks on this clonotype: A much more abundant neighbour one base away suggests this may be a read error. The V gene is TRBV6-5, the J gene TRBJ2-5; 12 nucleotides match TRBD2. Losses at the gene ends were 2 bases for V and 11 bases for J; bases not matched to a gene: 12. In germline, CDR1 is MNHEY, CDR2 SVGAGI. The CDR3 loop spans 16 amino acids. The CDR3 sequence is CASSYPSGGALSEQYF. Written as DNA, the CDR3 is TGTGCCAGCAGTTACCCTAGCGGGGGGGCCCTGAGTGAGCAGTACTTC.